Each of the 28 T cell receptor beta chains below was sequenced from the same sample in a study of blood T cell repertoires in COVID-19. TCRdb keeps only in-frame clones here, not all; method: immunoSEQ multiplex PCR. The sample lists about 74,000 clones, roughly 90% seen once, with roughly 9.7% in the top ten. The sequenced material came from peripheral blood. These receptors were collected from a human donor in a cohort sampled during active COVID-19.

The V gene is TRBV27, the J gene TRBJ2-3; a possible D gene is TRBD1 (6 bases). The length of the CDR3 is 16 residues. V was pared by 5 bases and J by 6 bases, with 21 bases between. Germline loops: CDR1 MNHEY, CDR2 SMNVEV (reference sequence). CDR3: CASSVLGRTETDTQYF. CDR3 sequence (DNA): TGTGCCAGCAGTGTACTGGGTAGGACAGAAACGGATACGCAGTATTTT.

This clone was counted once. The rearrangement links TRBV7-2 to TRBJ2-3, with 11 nucleotides matching TRBD2. Germline V gene lookup returns CDR1 SGHTA and CDR2 FQGNSA. The CDR3 spans 16 residues. Germline trimming cut 3 bases from V and 5 bases from J; bases unmatched to any gene: 7. CDR3 sequence reads: CASSFSGRANRDTQYF. Here the CDR3 DNA reads TGTGCCAGCAGCTTTAGCGGGAGGGCCAACCGAGATACGCAGTATTTT.

The chain links TRBV19 to TRBJ1-1; D remains ambiguous. The V gene's germline CDR1 is LNHDA and CDR2 SQIVND (reference sequence). CDR3 length equals 10 residues. CDR3 sequence reads: CCCGNTEAFF. CDR3 bases: TGTTGTTGCGGGAACACTGAAGCTTTCTTT.

The genes are TRBV6-5 and TRBJ2-7, with 9 bases aligning to TRBD1. The J segment lost 3 bases and the V segment lost 6 bases, leaving 6 bases of the junction unmatched. Germline values: CDR1 MNHEY, CDR2 SVGAGI. The CDR3 runs to 14 residues. The CDR3 is CASSYGQGRYEQYF. The CDR3, as DNA: TGTGCCAGCAGCTACGGACAGGGGCGCTACGAGCAGTACTTC.

The chain has TRBV6-5 and TRBJ2-3; maybe TRBD2 (6 bases). The CDR3 is 16 amino acids. CDR1 and CDR2 from the germline V gene are MNHEY and SVGAGI. Between the trimmed V and J ends, which lost 0 bases and 2 bases, there was a span of 12 bases. The CDR3 protein is CASSYSLLGLTDTQYF. In DNA form, the CDR3 reads TGTGCCAGCAGTTACTCGCTCCTGGGACTCACAGATACGCAGTATTTT.

V usage is TRBV6-6 and J usage is TRBJ2-3; 8 bases line up with TRBD2. This CDR3 comprises 15 residues. CDR1 is MNHNY and CDR2 is SVGAGI in the germline V gene (reference sequence). After removal of 4 bases from V and 5 bases from J, the junction contained 8 bases not matched to a gene. The CDR3 sequence: CASSSPGLDVDTQYF. Written as DNA, the CDR3 is TGTGCCAGCAGTTCCCCGGGACTAGATGTAGATACGCAGTATTTT.

The J gene is TRBJ1-2, the V gene TRBV28, with TRBD1 matching 11 bases. Germline V lookup: CDR1 MDHEN, CDR2 SYDVKM. Unmatched junction bases numbered 12, after V lost 6 bases and J lost 0 bases. This CDR3 spans 18 amino acids. For the CDR3, the DNA is TGTGCCAGCAGCCGACACGGGACAGGGGGACGGCCTAACTATGGCTACACCTTC. Translation: CASSRHGTGGRPNYGYTF.

The chain joins TRBV29-1 to TRBJ2-7; 8 nucleotides match TRBD2. This CDR3 is 14 amino acids long. Germline loops: CDR1 SQVTM, CDR2 ANQGSEA. V lost 4 bases, J lost 5 bases, and 10 bases stayed unmatched. In DNA, the CDR3 is TGCAGCGTTGGTCCGAGCGGGAGCCCCCACGAGCAGTACTTC. Translated, it gives CSVGPSGSPHEQYF.

The V call is TRBV2, the J call TRBJ2-5; TRBD2 agrees at 7 bases. The V and J ends lost 4 bases and 5 bases, in that order; junction bases with no gene match: 10. Germline V lookup: CDR1 SNHLY, CDR2 FYNNEI. The length of the CDR3 is 15 residues. CDR3 sequence reads: CASSVPSGITETQYF. The DNA of the CDR3 is TGTGCCAGCAGTGTACCCAGCGGGATAACGGAGACCCAGTACTTC.

The chain links TRBV4-2 to TRBJ2-1; no reliable D call. There are 12 residues in the CDR3. The germline V gene encodes CDR1 LGHNA and CDR2 YNFKEQ. Trimming left V 5 bases short and J 5 bases short, with 7 bases between. The CDR3: CASSGRNNEQFF. Here the CDR3 DNA reads TGTGCCAGCAGCGGGCGTAACAATGAGCAGTTCTTC.

The chain joins TRBV30 to TRBJ1-2; tentative D call: TRBD1 (5 bases). The CDR3 runs to 15 residues. Germline-derived CDR1 and CDR2 are GTSNPN and SVGIG (reference sequence). V was trimmed by 3 bases and J by 0 bases, leaving 14 bases between them. As DNA, the CDR3 is TGTGCCTGGAGCTGGGGCAGACAAGCTAACTATGGCTACACCTTC. This translates into CAWSWGRQANYGYTF.

The gene calls are TRBV28 and TRBJ1-5; D not certain. Germline assignment: CDR1 MDHEN and CDR2 SYDVKM. This CDR3 has 12 residues. The V and J ends lost 4 bases and 4 bases respectively, with 5 bases between them. CDR3 in DNA: TGTGCCAGCAGTTCAACAAATCAGCCCCAGCATTTT. Its protein product is CASSSTNQPQHF.

The rearrangement joins TRBV7-3 to TRBJ2-5; no clear D. CDR1 and CDR2 (germline): SGHTA, FQGTGA. The germline V and J ends were trimmed by 5 bases and 1 base, with 8 bases remaining between them. There are 13 residues in the CDR3. CDR3 region: CASSVGRQETQYF. DNA of the CDR3: TGTGCCAGCAGCGTCGGTCGCCAAGAGACCCAGTACTTC.

The rearrangement uses TRBV2 and TRBJ2-3, with 9 nucleotides matching TRBD1. The CDR3 contains 16 residues. In germline, CDR1 is SNHLY, CDR2 FYNNEI. Germline trimming cut 7 bases from V and 1 base from J; bases unmatched to any gene: 9. CDR3 nucleotide sequence: TGTGCCAGCAATTCCGGGACAGGGTTTGGCACAGATACGCAGTATTTT. The encoded protein is CASNSGTGFGTDTQYF.

The chain has TRBV3-1 (or the pseudogene TRBV3-2) and TRBJ2-7; TRBD2 matches at 12 bases. There are 15 residues in the CDR3. Germline CDR1 reads LGHDT; CDR2 reads YNNKEL (reference sequence). V dropped 5 bases and J dropped 2; count of bases not matched to a gene: 4. The CDR3 region is CASSTTSGGTYEQYF. The CDR3 region has the DNA TGTGCCAGCAGCACAACTAGCGGGGGGACCTACGAGCAGTACTTC.

The chain joins TRBV7-9 to TRBJ1-2; D gene uncertain. The CDR3 extends over 12 amino acids. Germline V CDR1 and CDR2: SEHNR, FQNEAQ (reference sequence). V gave up 5 bases and J gave up 8 bases, with 12 bases separating them. This chain's CDR3 is CASSPLAEGYTF. For the CDR3, the DNA is TGTGCCAGCAGCCCTTTGGCTGAAGGCTACACCTTC.

The chain has TRBV7-9 and TRBJ2-2; 7 nucleotides align to TRBD1. Trimming cost V 2 bases and J 7 bases; bases outside gene matches: 7. The CDR3 has 15 residues. Germline CDR1 reads SEHNR; CDR2 reads FQNEAQ (reference sequence). The CDR3: CASSLSAGGSGELFF. The CDR3 DNA is TGTGCCAGCAGCTTAAGCGCAGGGGGTAGCGGGGAGCTGTTTTTT.

The chain is built from TRBV7-9 and TRBJ2-7, with TRBD1 matching 8 bases. The V gene's germline CDR1 is SEHNR and CDR2 FQNEAQ (reference sequence). V shed 2 bases and J 2 bases; nucleotides not matched to a gene: 5. The CDR3 consists of 15 residues. The DNA of the CDR3 is TGTGCCAGCAGCTTAACCGGACAGGGCGCCTACGAGCAGTACTTC. Translation: CASSLTGQGAYEQYF.

This chain joins TRBV5-1 and TRBJ2-3; D is uncertain. CDR1 and CDR2 from the germline V gene are SGHRS and YFSETQ. The length of the CDR3 is 13 residues. The germline V and J ends were trimmed by 5 bases and 2 bases, with 9 bases remaining between them. CDR3 in DNA: TGCGCCAGCAGTAGTACCCTCACAGATACGCAGTATTTT. It is translated as CASSSTLTDTQYF.

The rearrangement joins TRBV7-9 to TRBJ1-1; TRBD1 is a possible D gene (5 bases). V lost 0 bases and J lost 4, with 9 bases in between. Germline V gene sequence: CDR1 SEHNR, CDR2 FQNEAQ (reference sequence). The CDR3 consists of 14 residues. CDR3 coding DNA: TGTGCCAGCAGCTTAGCAGGGGTGAGCACTGAAGCTTTCTTT. Translating it yields CASSLAGVSTEAFF.

V usage is TRBV18 and J usage is TRBJ2-7; weak D call: TRBD1 (5 bases). The CDR3 spans 14 residues. Germline loops: CDR1 KGHSH, CDR2 LQKENI. The V end lost 3 bases, the J end lost 4 bases, and 13 bases lay between the germline ends. CDR3 nucleotides: TGTGCCAGCTCACCCGGGCGACAGAATTACGAGCAGTACTTC. This translates into CASSPGRQNYEQYF.

This chain joins TRBV5-1 and TRBJ2-1; 12 bases agree with TRBD2. The CDR3 contains 15 residues. Per germline, CDR1 SGHRS and CDR2 YFSETQ. Trimming took 4 bases from V and 5 from J; bases not matched to a gene: 4. The CDR3 nucleotides read TGCGCCAGCAGCACAGGACTAGCGGGAAACAATGAGCAGTTCTTC. This sequence encodes CASSTGLAGNNEQFF.

This clone was seen a handful of times. The V call is TRBV30, the J call TRBJ1-2; D possibly corresponds to TRBD1 (6 bases). Trimming left V 0 bases short and J 4 bases short, with 15 bases between. The CDR3 is 15 residues long. Per the germline V gene, CDR1 is GTSNPN and CDR2 is SVGIG (reference sequence). CDR3 amino acids: CAWSVLDRRSYGYTF. The CDR3 nucleotides are TGTGCCTGGAGTGTACTTGACAGGCGATCCTATGGCTACACCTTC.

The chain joins TRBV27 to TRBJ2-5; D gene ambiguous. The CDR3 consists of 10 residues. V lost 5 bases and J lost 5, with 3 bases in between. CDR1 and CDR2 from the germline V gene are MNHEY and SMNVEV (reference sequence). The CDR3 DNA is TGTGCCAGCAGTCGTGAGACCCAGTACTTC. Translating it yields CASSRETQYF.

The chain couples TRBV7-9 to TRBJ2-3; D is perhaps TRBD2 (6 bases). The CDR3 contains 15 residues. The V end lost 2 bases, the J end lost 0 bases, and 9 bases lay between the germline ends. The germline CDR1 and CDR2 sequences are SEHNR and FQNEAQ (reference sequence). CDR3 bases: TGTGCCAGCAGCTTAAGGAGCGGGAGCACAGATACGCAGTATTTT. Encoded protein: CASSLRSGSTDTQYF.

J is TRBJ2-1 and V is TRBV29-1; weak D call: TRBD2 (5 bases). The V end was cut by 7 bases, the J end by 1 base, with 14 bases between. CDR1 is SQVTM, CDR2 ANQGSEA, per germline. The CDR3 contains 14 residues. The CDR3 loop is CSAGVGGSYNEQFF. The CDR3 DNA is TGCAGCGCTGGGGTTGGCGGGTCCTACAATGAGCAGTTCTTC.

CDR3 sequence reads: CASSFDRGLYNEQFF. The DNA of the CDR3 is TGTGCCAGCAGTTTTGACAGGGGGCTATACAATGAGCAGTTCTTC. This chain connects TRBV27 to TRBJ2-1, with 10 bases matching TRBD1. CDR1 and CDR2 from the germline V gene are MNHEY and SMNVEV (reference sequence). CDR3 length: 15 amino acids. J was trimmed by 4 bases and V by 3 bases; bases with no gene match: 3.

The chain recombines TRBV5-6 with TRBJ2-3; D gene ambiguous. Germline V gives CDR1 SGHDT, CDR2 YYEEEE. The CDR3 is 18 residues long. The V gene lost 1 base and the J gene lost 3 bases, with 21 bases spanning the gap. CDR3 residues: CASSLSLFSGLETDTQYF. In DNA form, the CDR3 reads TGTGCCAGCAGCTTGAGTCTTTTTTCGGGTTTGGAAACAGATACGCAGTATTTT.